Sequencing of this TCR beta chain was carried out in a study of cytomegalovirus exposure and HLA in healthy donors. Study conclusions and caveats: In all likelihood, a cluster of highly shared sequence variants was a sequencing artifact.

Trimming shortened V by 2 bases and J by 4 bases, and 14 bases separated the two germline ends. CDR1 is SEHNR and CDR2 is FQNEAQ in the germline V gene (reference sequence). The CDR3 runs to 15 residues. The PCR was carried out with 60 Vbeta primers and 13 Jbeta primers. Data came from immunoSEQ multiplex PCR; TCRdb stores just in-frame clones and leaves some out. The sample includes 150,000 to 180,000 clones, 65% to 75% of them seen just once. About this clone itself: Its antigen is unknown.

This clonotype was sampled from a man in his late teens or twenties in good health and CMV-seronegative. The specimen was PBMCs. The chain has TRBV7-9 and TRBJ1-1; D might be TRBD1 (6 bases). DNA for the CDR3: TGTGCCAGCAGCTTAACCGGAACAGGGACCACTGAAGCTTTCTTT. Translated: CASSLTGTGTTEAFF. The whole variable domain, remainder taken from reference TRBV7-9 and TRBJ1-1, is DTGVSQNPRHKITKRGQNVTFRCDPISEHNRLYWYRQTLGQGPEFLTYFQNEAQLEKSRLLSDRFSAERPKGSFSTLEIQRTEQGDSAMYLCASSLTGTGTTEAFFGQGTRLTVV.